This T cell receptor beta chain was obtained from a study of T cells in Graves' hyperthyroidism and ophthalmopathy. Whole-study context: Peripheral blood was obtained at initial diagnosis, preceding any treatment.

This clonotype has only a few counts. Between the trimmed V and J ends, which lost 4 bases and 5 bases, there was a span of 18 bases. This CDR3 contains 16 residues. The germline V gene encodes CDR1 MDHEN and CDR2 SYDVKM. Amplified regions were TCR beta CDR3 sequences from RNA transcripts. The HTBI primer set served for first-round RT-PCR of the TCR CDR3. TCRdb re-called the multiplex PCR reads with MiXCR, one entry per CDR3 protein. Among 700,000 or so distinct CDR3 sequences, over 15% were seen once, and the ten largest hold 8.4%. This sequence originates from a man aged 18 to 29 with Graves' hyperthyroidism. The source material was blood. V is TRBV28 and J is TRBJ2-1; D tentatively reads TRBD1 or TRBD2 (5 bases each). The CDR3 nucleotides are TGTGCCAGCAGTTCCGGGACGCCCTCCCCACACAATGAGCAGTTCTTC. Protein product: CASSSGTPSPHNEQFF.